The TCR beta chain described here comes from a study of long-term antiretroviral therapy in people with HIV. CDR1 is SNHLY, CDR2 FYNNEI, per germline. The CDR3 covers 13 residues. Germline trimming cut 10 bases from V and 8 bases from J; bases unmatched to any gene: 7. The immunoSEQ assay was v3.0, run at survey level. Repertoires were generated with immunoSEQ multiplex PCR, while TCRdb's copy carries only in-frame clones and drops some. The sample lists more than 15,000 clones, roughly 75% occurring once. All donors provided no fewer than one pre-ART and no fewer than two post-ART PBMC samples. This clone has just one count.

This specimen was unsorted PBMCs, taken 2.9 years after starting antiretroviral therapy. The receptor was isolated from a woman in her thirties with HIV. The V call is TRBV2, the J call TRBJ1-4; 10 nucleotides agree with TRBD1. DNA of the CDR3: TGTGCCATCCTCGGGACAGGGGTCGAAAAACTGTTTTTT. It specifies CAILGTGVEKLFF. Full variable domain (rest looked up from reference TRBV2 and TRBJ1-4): EPEVTQTPSHQVTQMGQEVILRCVPISNHLYFYWYRQILGQKVEFLVSFYNNEISEKSEIFDDQFSVERPDGSNFTLKIRSTKLEDSAMYFCAILGTGVEKLFFGSGTQLSVL.